These T cell receptor beta chains were read from a single sample in a study of blood T cell repertoires in COVID-19. Clones were sequenced by immunoSEQ multiplex PCR, and TCRdb holds only the in-frame ones, with some missing. The table has some 290,000 clones, roughly 90% seen once. Sequenced input: PBMCs or T cells enriched from blood (not recorded which). The source of these receptors is a woman under 40 who had recovered from COVID-19. Both conserved end residues are part of each CDR3. A D gene is named only where the DNA matches it firmly. Where a row states a size, it is once, few, many or the class of an expanded clone; other rows omit it.

J gene,D gene,clone size,V gene,CDR3 DNA,CDR3 protein
TRBJ1-1,.,.,TRBV6-1,TGTGCCAGCAGTGAGGGGCAGGGGCGAAATCGATTT,CASSEGQGRNRF
TRBJ2-7,.,.,TRBV21-1,TGTGCCAGCAGCAAAATTTCGGGGGGGCAGGAGATCTCCTACGAGCAGTACTTC,CASSKISGGQEISYEQYF
TRBJ2-3,.,.,TRBV12-3/TRBV12-4,TGTGCCAGCAGTTTTGGCAGCACAGATACGCAGTATTTT,CASSFGSTDTQYF
TRBJ1-2,TRBD1,.,TRBV27,TGTGCCAGCAGTTTCCAGGGGGACAGGGGGGCTAACTATGGCTACACCTTC,CASSFQGDRGANYGYTF
TRBJ2-7,.,.,TRBV5-1,TGCGCCAGCAGCTTGTCCGGGAGCGTCTACGAGCAGTACTTC,CASSLSGSVYEQYF
TRBJ1-5,TRBD1,few,TRBV18,TGTGCCAGCTCACCCCTGACAGGGGGTGATCAGCCCCAGCATTTT,CASSPLTGGDQPQHF
TRBJ2-5,.,.,TRBV28,TGTGCCAGCAGTTTAGCTCTGAGGGCGGGGGAGACCCAGTACTTC,CASSLALRAGETQYF
TRBJ2-7,.,few,TRBV3-1/TRBV3-2,TGTGCCAGCAGCCTGGAGAAGTATGAGCAGTACTTC,CASSLEKYEQYF
TRBJ1-3,.,.,TRBV5-6,TGTGCCAGCAGCTTGGGGTTGAGTGGAAACACCATATATTTT,CASSLGLSGNTIYF
TRBJ1-5,.,.,TRBV7-2,TGTGCCAGCAGCCTCCGACAGGACCCCCAGCCCCAGCATTTT,CASSLRQDPQPQHF
TRBJ2-3,.,once,TRBV10-3,TGTGCCATCAGTGATCGGATAGCGGACCCAGATACGCAGTATTTT,CAISDRIADPDTQYF
TRBJ2-3,.,once,TRBV28,TGTGCCAGCAGTTTAAAACAGGGAGGGACAGATACGCAGTATTTT,CASSLKQGGTDTQYF
TRBJ2-1,.,once,TRBV20-1,TGCAGTGGACCGGGGATGAATGAGCAGTTCTTC,CSGPGMNEQFF
TRBJ1-2,.,.,TRBV11-2,TGTGCCAGCAGTGACACGCGCTATGGCTACACCTTC,CASSDTRYGYTF
TRBJ2-1,TRBD2,.,TRBV5-8,TGTGCCAGCAGCTTGGTCGGGACTAGCGGGACTCATCTCTTCTACAATGAGCAGTTCTTC,CASSLVGTSGTHLFYNEQFF
TRBJ2-2,TRBD1,.,TRBV7-3,TGTGCCAGCAGCATGGGACAGGGTCCTTCTACCGGGGAGCTGTTTTTT,CASSMGQGPSTGELFF
TRBJ2-1,TRBD1,once,TRBV11-2,TGTGCCAGCACCCGGACAGGGGTCGTTAATGAGCAGTTCTTC,CASTRTGVVNEQFF
TRBJ2-7,TRBD2,.,TRBV30,TGTGCCTGGAGTGTACTCCTAGCGGGAGATGAGCAGTACTTC,CAWSVLLAGDEQYF
TRBJ2-5,.,.,TRBV27,TGTGCCAGCAGTGAGACTCGTTTCCTTGAGACCCAGTACTTC,CASSETRFLETQYF
TRBJ1-2,TRBD1,.,TRBV2,TGTGCCAGCACCCCAATGACAGGGGACTATGGCTACACCTTC,CASTPMTGDYGYTF
TRBJ2-7,TRBD2,once,TRBV6-5,TGTGCCAGCAGCCTAGCGGGAGGGAAAAACGAGCAGTACTTC,CASSLAGGKNEQYF
TRBJ2-7,.,.,TRBV4-1,TGCGCCAGCAGCCTCCAAGGGAGGCCCACCTACGAGCAGTACTTC,CASSLQGRPTYEQYF
TRBJ2-1,.,.,TRBV10-3,TGTGCCATCAGTGAGAGGGACTGGACCAACAATGAGCAGTTCTTC,CAISERDWTNNEQFF
TRBJ1-1,.,.,TRBV6-1,TGTGCCAGCAGTGAAACACGGGGTAGCGGGGCTAGAACTGAAGCTTTCTTT,CASSETRGSGARTEAFF
TRBJ2-5,.,.,TRBV9,TGTGCCAGCAGCCCTGGGGCAGAGACCCAGTACTTC,CASSPGAETQYF
TRBJ1-5,.,.,TRBV12-3/TRBV12-4,TGTGCCAGCAGTTTTTCCTGGAGTCAGCCCCAGCATTTT,CASSFSWSQPQHF
TRBJ2-7,.,.,TRBV7-2,TGTGCCAGCAGCTTCAGACCGGGACTGCTAGTCTACGAGCAGTACTTC,CASSFRPGLLVYEQYF